The source of this T cell receptor beta chain is a study of cytomegalovirus exposure and HLA in healthy donors. Trimming stripped 0 bases from V and 7 bases from J, with 9 bases between. This CDR3 spans 14 amino acids. The germline V gene has CDR1 SGHAT and CDR2 FQNNGV. Study findings and constraints: With DRB1 most and HLA-C fewest, TCR association rates differed between HLA loci in a later analysis. While the bulk of TCR sequences proved rare, some public TCRs turned up in many donors. From TCR beta sequences, most subjects' HLA-A and HLA-B alleles were reportedly predicted accurately. An analysis was carried out at a later point. It showed that HLA-associated TCR beta chains were more clonally expanded than equally common non-associated chains.

The PCR had 60 Vbeta and 13 Jbeta primers. TCRdb's copy holds only in-frame clones and misses some; the assay was immunoSEQ multiplex PCR. The sample includes roughly 250,000 clones, about 80% seen only once; the top ten take roughly 0.31%. Concerning this clone: Its antigen is unknown.

The chain is built from TRBV11-2 and TRBJ2-2; D is unclear. The specimen was PBMCs. This TCR derives from a girl aged 2 to 10 in good health and CMV-seronegative. The CDR3 sequence: CASSLDLGVGELFF. CDR3 bases: TGTGCCAGCAGCTTAGACCTAGGAGTCGGGGAGCTGTTTTTT.